These 26 T cell receptor beta chains were sequenced from one sample in a study of OX40 agonist ivuxolimab in advanced cancers. Clones were read by immunoSEQ multiplex PCR, and TCRdb kept only the in-frame ones, dropping some. Of 30,000 to 45,000 clones in the sample, about 90% were seen once. The material sequenced was CD4+ or CD8+ T cells sorted from blood, taken in a trial of the OX40 agonist ivuxolimab. The origin of the receptors is an adult with an advanced solid tumor such as melanoma, head and neck, liver or kidney cancer.

This sequence joins TRBV2 and TRBJ2-2; the D is unclear. Deletions cut 3 bases from V and 6 bases from J, with 14 bases between. CDR3 size: 15 residues. The germline gives CDR1 SNHLY, CDR2 FYNNEI. CDR3 bases: TGTGCCAGCAGTGATTATGTTAGTTCGGCCGGGGAGCTGTTTTTT. As protein: CASSDYVSSAGELFF. The complete variable domain, with remaining parts taken from reference TRBV2 and TRBJ2-2, reads EPEVTQTPSHQVTQMGQEVILRCVPISNHLYFYWYRQILGQKVEFLVSFYNNEISEKSEIFDDQFSVERPDGSNFTLKIRSTKLEDSAMYFCASSDYVSSAGELFFGEGSRLTVL.

The rearrangement links TRBV29-1 to TRBJ2-3; maybe TRBD2 (6 bases). This CDR3 has 13 residues. Germline-derived CDR1 and CDR2 are SQVTM and ANQGSEA. With 7 bases removed from V and 4 bases from J, the gap between germline ends came to 15 bases. The CDR3 bases are TGCAGCGCCCGACCCTCGGGAGCAGATACGCAGTATTTT. Encoded protein: CSARPSGADTQYF.

The V and J genes are TRBV6-5 and TRBJ1-1, with TRBD1 matching over 8 bases. The CDR3 runs 14 residues. With V trimmed by 6 bases and J by 6 bases, 9 bases remained unmatched. The germline CDR1 and CDR2 sequences are MNHEY and SVGAGI. The CDR3 spells CASSLDRVIPEAFF. In DNA, the CDR3 is TGTGCCAGCAGCTTGGACAGGGTAATTCCTGAAGCTTTCTTT.

The chain uses TRBV5-1 and TRBJ2-5; 11 bases are a match to TRBD2. The J call is uncertain, as TRBJ2-7 better fits the DNA end. CDR3 length equals 14 residues. From germline, CDR1 is SGHRS and CDR2 YFSETQ. The CDR3 coding sequence is TGCGCCAGCCAATTAGCGGGAGGGTGGAACGAGCAGTACTTC. As protein: CASQLAGGWNEQYF.

This clone occurred once. The chain employs TRBV7-6 and TRBJ2-7, with 11 bases lining up with TRBD1. Trimming took 1 base from V and 6 from J; bases not matched to a gene: 2. Germline V gene sequence: CDR1 SGHVS, CDR2 FNYEAQ. The CDR3 loop spans 14 amino acids. The CDR3 DNA follows: TGTGCCAGCAGCTTAGAGGGACAGGGGGGCGAGCAGTACTTC. Translation gives CASSLEGQGGEQYF.

V gene TRBV4-1 combines with J gene TRBJ2-7; D uncertain. With 1 base removed from V and 2 bases from J, the gap between germline ends came to 9 bases. The CDR3 consists of 14 residues. CDR1 is MGHRA, CDR2 YSYEKL, per germline. In DNA form, the CDR3 reads TGCGCCAGCAGCCAAGTTCAGGACGCCTACGAGCAGTACTTC. This translates into CASSQVQDAYEQYF.

This clone has just one count. The chain combines TRBV7-3 with TRBJ2-1; 13 bases agree with TRBD2. Germline CDR1 SGHTA, CDR2 FQGTGA. The CDR3 runs to 17 residues. After removal of 4 bases from V and 2 bases from J, the junction contained 5 bases not matched to a gene. The chain's CDR3 is CASSSGLAGRAYNEQFF. The CDR3 nucleotides are TGTGCCAGCAGCTCGGGACTAGCGGGGAGGGCCTACAATGAGCAGTTCTTC.

The V gene is TRBV19, the J gene TRBJ1-4, with D perhaps matching TRBD1 (6 bases). This CDR3 has 17 amino acids. The V and J ends lost 6 bases and 6 bases respectively, with 23 bases between them. From germline, CDR1 is LNHDA and CDR2 SQIVND (reference sequence). The CDR3 DNA reads as TGTGCCAGTAGGTTGAGGGGGTTAACGGCCGAGGATGAAAAACTGTTTTTT. Amino acids: CASRLRGLTAEDEKLFF.

The rearrangement uses TRBV7-6 and TRBJ2-5; 8 bases line up with TRBD1. The germline CDR1 and CDR2 sequences are SGHVS and FNYEAQ. Trimming removed 5 bases from V and 5 bases from J; junction bases left unmatched: 10. There are 15 residues in the CDR3. The CDR3 loop reads CASSDSRDRGETQYF. In nucleotides, the CDR3 is TGTGCCAGCAGCGACTCACGTGACAGGGGCGAGACCCAGTACTTC. Looking up the rest from reference TRBV7-6 and TRBJ2-5 gives the full variable domain: GAGVSQSPRYKVTKRGQDVALRCDPISGHVSLYWYRQALGQGPEFLTYFNYEAQQDKSGLPNDRFSAERPEGSISTLTIQRTEQRDSAMYRCASSDSRDRGETQYFGPGTRLLVL.

This clone was picked up a small number of times. The V and J genes are TRBV14 and TRBJ1-1; TRBD1 agrees at 7 bases. Germline loops: CDR1 SGHDN, CDR2 FVKESK. The CDR3 spans 14 residues. With V trimmed by 3 bases and J by 4 bases, 5 bases remained unmatched. DNA of the CDR3: TGTGCCAGCAGCCAGACGACAGGGTCCACTGAAGCTTTCTTT. It codes for CASSQTTGSTEAFF.

The chain couples TRBV6-6 to TRBJ1-1; D gene unclear. Per germline, CDR1 MNHNY and CDR2 SVGAGI (reference sequence). This CDR3 spans 14 amino acids. Trimming removed 6 bases from V and 4 bases from J, with 15 bases in between. CDR3 DNA: TGTGCCAGCAGGGACCGGACCGATCCCACTGAAGCTTTCTTT. Protein: CASRDRTDPTEAFF.

In the case of this clone: The sample contains more than one DNA sequence encoding this CDR3. The chain links TRBV9 to TRBJ1-3; D perhaps matches TRBD1 (5 bases). Germline V lookup: CDR1 SGDLS, CDR2 YYNGEE. Trimming took off 0 bases at V and 4 bases at J, with 14 bases between the two ends. The CDR3 has 16 amino acids. CDR3 protein: CASSVAYRSSGNTIYF. DNA of the CDR3: TGTGCCAGCAGCGTAGCATACAGGTCCTCCGGAAACACCATATATTTT.

The chain links TRBV7-8 to TRBJ2-3, with TRBD2 matching over 10 bases. The CDR3 contains 18 residues. In germline, CDR1 is SGHVS, CDR2 FQNEAQ. The V segment lost 4 bases and the J segment 5 bases; nucleotides outside the gene matches: 15. The CDR3 spells CASSSSRGLALLGDTQYF. The CDR3, as DNA: TGTGCCAGCAGCTCTAGTAGGGGACTAGCGTTACTTGGAGATACGCAGTATTTT.

This clone was counted only a few times. This chain connects TRBV7-9 to TRBJ1-4; D uncertain. The CDR3 covers 13 residues. The germline CDR1 and CDR2 sequences are SEHNR and FQNEAQ (reference sequence). V dropped 0 bases and J dropped 8 bases, with 7 bases sitting between them. For the CDR3, the DNA is TGTGCCAGCAGCTTAGCCGAAGGGGAAAAACTGTTTTTT. It translates to CASSLAEGEKLFF.

The chain joins TRBV18 to TRBJ2-5; no clear D. The J call may not be correct, given that the DNA end is closer to TRBJ2-7. From germline, CDR1 is KGHSH and CDR2 LQKENI. The CDR3 is 15 amino acids. For the CDR3, the DNA is TGTGCCAGCTCACCACCAAGTCAGAGCTCCTACGAGCAGTACTTC. This gives the protein CASSPPSQSSYEQYF.

The chain employs TRBV5-6 and TRBJ2-5; tentative D call: TRBD1 (6 bases). The CDR3 has 14 amino acids. V was shortened by 0 bases and J by 7 bases, with 13 bases between the two germline ends. The germline gives CDR1 SGHDT, CDR2 YYEEEE. CDR3 bases: TGTGCCAGCAGCTTGGAGGGACAAGGTCGGACCCAGTACTTC. Translation gives CASSLEGQGRTQYF. The full variable domain, rest sourced from reference TRBV5-6 and TRBJ2-5, is DAGVTQSPTHLIKTRGQQVTLRCSPKSGHDTVSWYQQALGQGPQFIFQYYEEEERQRGNFPDRFSGHQFPNYSSELNVNALLLGDSALYLCASSLEGQGRTQYFGPGTRLLVL.

This chain uses TRBV11-2 with TRBJ2-1, with TRBD1 identical over 10 bases. The V and J ends lost 5 bases and 3 bases, in that order; junction bases with no gene match: 4. CDR1 SGHAT and CDR2 FQNNGV come from the germline V gene. The CDR3 consists of 15 residues. CDR3 nucleotide sequence: TGTGCCAGCAGCCTTGGGGACAGGGGCTACAATGAGCAGTTCTTC. This gives the protein CASSLGDRGYNEQFF.

This chain links TRBV5-4 with TRBJ2-3, with TRBD2 matching over 14 bases. CDR1 SGHNT and CDR2 YYREEE come from the germline V gene (reference sequence). The J segment lost 5 bases and the V segment lost 1 base, leaving 6 bases of the junction unmatched. CDR3 length equals 17 residues. Here the CDR3 DNA reads TGTGCCAGCAGCTTGCCGGGACTAGCGGGGGTGATAGATACGCAGTATTTT. This encodes CASSLPGLAGVIDTQYF. The full variable domain, rest sourced from reference TRBV5-4 and TRBJ2-3, is ETGVTQSPTHLIKTRGQQVTLRCSSQSGHNTVSWYQQALGQGPQFIFQYYREEENGRGNFPPRFSGLQFPNYSSELNVNALELDDSALYLCASSLPGLAGVIDTQYFGPGTRLTVL.

V usage is TRBV18 and J usage is TRBJ2-5; D is possibly TRBD1 or TRBD2 (5 bases each). Germline V gene data show CDR1 as KGHSH and CDR2 as LQKENI. The CDR3 extends over 13 amino acids. V shed 5 bases and J shed 0 bases, with 7 bases lying between them. The CDR3 here is CASSKGHQETQYF. The CDR3 coding sequence is TGTGCCAGCTCAAAGGGACACCAAGAGACCCAGTACTTC.

The J gene is TRBJ1-2, the V gene TRBV19; tentative D call: TRBD1 (6 bases). Germline loops: CDR1 LNHDA, CDR2 SQIVND (reference sequence). The V gene lost 6 bases and the J gene lost 6 bases, with 14 bases spanning the gap. This CDR3 region has 13 residues. The CDR3 DNA is TGTGCCAGTAGAGGGTTCGGGGGCCATGGCTACACCTTC. This translates into CASRGFGGHGYTF.

In the case of this clone: This sample also contains other DNA sequences that code for the same CDR3. This rearrangement joins TRBV6-5 to TRBJ1-4, with 7 bases lining up with TRBD1. V lost 5 bases to trimming and J lost 10 bases; unmatched junction nucleotides: 10. CDR1 is MNHEY, CDR2 SVGAGI, per germline. The CDR3 spans 14 residues. Here the CDR3 reads CASSLRDSPGKLFF. The CDR3, as DNA: TGTGCCAGCAGTCTGCGGGACAGTCCGGGAAAACTGTTTTTT.

The V gene is TRBV5-6, the J gene TRBJ2-2; D gene ambiguous. Germline V gives CDR1 SGHDT, CDR2 YYEEEE. This CDR3 spans 15 amino acids. Trimming removed 2 bases at V and 3 bases at J, with 11 bases between. The CDR3 loop is CASSFRDFYTGELFF. In nucleotides, the CDR3 is TGTGCCAGCAGCTTCAGAGACTTTTACACCGGGGAGCTGTTTTTT. Full variable domain (remainder filled in from reference TRBV5-6 and TRBJ2-2): DAGVTQSPTHLIKTRGQQVTLRCSPKSGHDTVSWYQQALGQGPQFIFQYYEEEERQRGNFPDRFSGHQFPNYSSELNVNALLLGDSALYLCASSFRDFYTGELFFGEGSRLTVL.

The rearrangement uses TRBV10-3 and TRBJ2-7; 7 positions match TRBD1. Germline assignment: CDR1 ENHRY and CDR2 SYGVKD. There are 16 residues in the CDR3. With 6 bases clipped from V and 0 bases from J, the junction kept 11 bases outside the gene matches. The CDR3 reads CAISVIAGTDSYEQYF. The CDR3 DNA reads as TGTGCCATCAGCGTAATAGCCGGGACAGACTCCTACGAGCAGTACTTC.

This chain connects TRBV5-1 to TRBJ2-3, with D perhaps given as TRBD1 or TRBD2 (6 bases each). The CDR3 extends over 16 amino acids. The germline V gene encodes CDR1 SGHRS and CDR2 YFSETQ. Trimming shortened V by 4 bases and J by 0 bases, and 15 bases separated the two germline ends. The CDR3 nucleotides read TGCGCCAGCAGCGATGGGGGGCACACTAGCACAGATACGCAGTATTTT. This gives the protein CASSDGGHTSTDTQYF.

In regard to this clone: Germline is not matched at one junction end, which may reflect a read error. The chain links TRBV7-9 to TRBJ1-2; 9 bases align to TRBD1. Germline-derived CDR1 and CDR2 are SEHNR and FQNEAQ (reference sequence). The length of the CDR3 is 14 residues. As DNA, the CDR3 is TGTGCCAGCAGTAGAACCGGGACAGGGAGATTTTACGCCTTC. Translating gives CASSRTGTGRFYAF.

This clone was recorded only once. The chain carries TRBV11-2 and TRBJ1-1; 9 bases agree with TRBD1. The CDR3 is 15 amino acids. V shed 5 bases and J 5 bases; nucleotides not matched to a gene: 9. CDR1 SGHAT and CDR2 FQNNGV come from the germline V gene. As DNA, the CDR3 is TGTGCCAGCAGCCCGGACAGGGGAAGGTCAACTGAAGCTTTCTTT. This translates into CASSPDRGRSTEAFF.